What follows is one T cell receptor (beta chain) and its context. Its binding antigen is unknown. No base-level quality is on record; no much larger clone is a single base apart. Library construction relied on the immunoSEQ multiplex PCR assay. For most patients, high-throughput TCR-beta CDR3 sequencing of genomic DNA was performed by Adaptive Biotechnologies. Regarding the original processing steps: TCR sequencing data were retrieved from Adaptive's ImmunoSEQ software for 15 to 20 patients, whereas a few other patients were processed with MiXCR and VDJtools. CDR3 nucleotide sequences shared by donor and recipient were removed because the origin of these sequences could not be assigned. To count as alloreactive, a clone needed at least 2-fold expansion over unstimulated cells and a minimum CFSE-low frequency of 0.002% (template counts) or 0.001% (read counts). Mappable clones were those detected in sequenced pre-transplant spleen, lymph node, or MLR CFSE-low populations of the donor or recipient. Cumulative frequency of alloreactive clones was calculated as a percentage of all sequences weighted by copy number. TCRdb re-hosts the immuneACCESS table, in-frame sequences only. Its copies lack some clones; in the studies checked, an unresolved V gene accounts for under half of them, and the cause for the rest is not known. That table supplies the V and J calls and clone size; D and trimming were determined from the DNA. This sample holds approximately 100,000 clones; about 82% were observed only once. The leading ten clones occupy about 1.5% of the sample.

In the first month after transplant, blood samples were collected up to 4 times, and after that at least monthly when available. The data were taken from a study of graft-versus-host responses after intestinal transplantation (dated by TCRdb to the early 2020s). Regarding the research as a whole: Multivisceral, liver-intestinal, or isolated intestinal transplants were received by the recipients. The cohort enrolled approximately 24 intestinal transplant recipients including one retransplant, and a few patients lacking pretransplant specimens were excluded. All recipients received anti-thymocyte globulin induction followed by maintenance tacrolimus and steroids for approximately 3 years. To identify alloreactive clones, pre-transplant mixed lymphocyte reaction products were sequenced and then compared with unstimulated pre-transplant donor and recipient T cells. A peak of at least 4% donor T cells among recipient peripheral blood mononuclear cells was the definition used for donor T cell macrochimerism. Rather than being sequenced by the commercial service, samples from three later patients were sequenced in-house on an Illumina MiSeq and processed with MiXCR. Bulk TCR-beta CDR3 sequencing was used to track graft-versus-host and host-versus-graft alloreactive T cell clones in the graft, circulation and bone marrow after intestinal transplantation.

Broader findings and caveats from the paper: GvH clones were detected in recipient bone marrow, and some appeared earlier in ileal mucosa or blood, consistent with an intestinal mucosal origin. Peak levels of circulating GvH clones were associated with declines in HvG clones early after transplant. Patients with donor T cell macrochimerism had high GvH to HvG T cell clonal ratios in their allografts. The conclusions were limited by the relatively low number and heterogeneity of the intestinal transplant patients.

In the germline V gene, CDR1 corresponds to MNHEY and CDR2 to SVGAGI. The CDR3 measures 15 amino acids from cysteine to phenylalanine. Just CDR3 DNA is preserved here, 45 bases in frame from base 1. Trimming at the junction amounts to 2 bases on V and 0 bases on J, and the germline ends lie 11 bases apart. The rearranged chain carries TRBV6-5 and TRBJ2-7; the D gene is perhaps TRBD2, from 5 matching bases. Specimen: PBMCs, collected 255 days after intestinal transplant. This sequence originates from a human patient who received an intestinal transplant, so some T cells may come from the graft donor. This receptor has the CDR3 CASSYGAASSYEQYF. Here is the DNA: TGTGCCAGCAGTTACGGAGCGGCTAGCTCCTACGAGCAGTACTTC.